The sequence of this T cell receptor beta chain was determined in a study of shared T cell receptors in the human thymus. Sequencing used immunoSEQ multiplex PCR; TCRdb keeps in-frame clones, though not all of them. The table lists hundreds of thousands of clones, over 75% of them singletons. In germline, CDR1 is MGHDK, CDR2 SYGVNS. Trimming took 6 bases from V and 3 from J, leaving 17 bases between them. This CDR3 has 15 residues. This clone has just one count. This sample was also put to use in a study of human thymus T cells.

The rearrangement joins TRBV25-1 to TRBJ2-5; tentative D call: TRBD1 (5 bases). The clonotype originates from a boy in the first two years of life with a congenital heart defect. Sequencing was performed on thymocytes. CDR3 in DNA: TGTGCCAGCAGCCCTCCGGACACCAGGGAAGAGACCCAGTACTTC. Its translation: CASSPPDTREETQYF.